This T cell receptor beta chain derives from a study of blood T cell repertoires in COVID-19. CDR1 and CDR2 from the germline V gene are MNHNY and SVGAGI (reference sequence). J lost 3 bases, V lost 4 bases, and 2 bases had no gene match. The CDR3 totals 13 residues. Original processing methods: Reference gene primer amplification in the assay estimated nucleated cell counts. Generated by immunoSEQ multiplex PCR, the TCRdb table keeps only in-frame clones and is missing some. The V and J calls and clone size were taken over from that table, and D and trimming were inferred from the DNA. The sample lists 100,000 to 150,000 clones; 80% to 90% were seen once.

This sequence originates from a man aged 50 to 60 with active or convalescent COVID-19. The V gene is TRBV6-6, the J gene TRBJ1-1; the match to TRBD1 covers 7 bases. Sequencing was performed on peripheral blood. The CDR3 is CASSFDRDTEAFF. For the CDR3, the DNA is TGTGCCAGCAGTTTTGACAGGGACACTGAAGCTTTCTTT.